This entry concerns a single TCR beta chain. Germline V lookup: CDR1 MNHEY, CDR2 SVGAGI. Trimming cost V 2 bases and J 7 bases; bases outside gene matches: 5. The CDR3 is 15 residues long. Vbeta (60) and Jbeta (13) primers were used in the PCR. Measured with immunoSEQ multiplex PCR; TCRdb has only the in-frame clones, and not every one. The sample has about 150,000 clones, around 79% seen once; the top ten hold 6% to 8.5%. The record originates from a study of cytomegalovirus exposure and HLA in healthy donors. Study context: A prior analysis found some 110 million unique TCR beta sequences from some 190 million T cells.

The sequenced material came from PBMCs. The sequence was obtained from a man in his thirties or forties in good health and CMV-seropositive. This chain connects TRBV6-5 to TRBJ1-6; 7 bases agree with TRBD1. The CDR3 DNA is TGTGCCAGCAGTTACAGACAGGGTATGAATTCACCCCTCCACTTT. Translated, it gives CASSYRQGMNSPLHF.